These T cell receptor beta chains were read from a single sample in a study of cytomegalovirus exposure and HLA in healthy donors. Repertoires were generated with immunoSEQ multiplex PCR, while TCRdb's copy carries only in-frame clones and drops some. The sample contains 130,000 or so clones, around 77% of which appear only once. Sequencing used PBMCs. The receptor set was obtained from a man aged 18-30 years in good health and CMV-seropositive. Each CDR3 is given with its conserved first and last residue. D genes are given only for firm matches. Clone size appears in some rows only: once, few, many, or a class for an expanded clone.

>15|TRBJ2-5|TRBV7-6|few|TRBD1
CASILGTGIQETQYF
TGTGCCAGCATATTAGGGACAGGAATACAAGAGACCCAGTACTTC
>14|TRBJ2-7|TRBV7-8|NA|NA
CASSLAQLNHEQYF
TGTGCCAGCAGCTTAGCACAGCTTAACCACGAGCAGTACTTC
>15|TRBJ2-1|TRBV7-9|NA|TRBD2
CASSYSAGGYNEQFF
TGTGCCAGCAGCTACTCAGCGGGAGGGTACAATGAGCAGTTCTTC
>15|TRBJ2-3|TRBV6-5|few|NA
CASRTGTLDTDTQYF
TGTGCCAGCAGAACCGGGACTTTAGACACAGATACGCAGTATTTT
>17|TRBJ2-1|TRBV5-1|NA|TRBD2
CASSLTSGSRIYNEQFF
TGCGCCAGCAGCTTGACTAGCGGGAGCAGAATTTACAATGAGCAGTTCTTC
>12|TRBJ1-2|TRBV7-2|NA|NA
CASSLVSYGYTF
TGTGCCAGCAGCTTAGTCAGCTATGGCTACACCTTC
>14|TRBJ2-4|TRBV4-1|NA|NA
CASSRGGSENIQYF
TGCGCCAGCAGCCGAGGAGGGTCCGAAAACATTCAGTACTTC
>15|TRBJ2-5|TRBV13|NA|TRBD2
CASSSRTSGQETQYF
TGTGCCAGCAGCTCCCGGACTAGCGGGCAAGAGACCCAGTACTTC
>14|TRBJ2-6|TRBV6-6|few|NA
CASSRGAGANGLTF
TGTGCCAGCAGTCGGGGGGCTGGGGCCAACGGCCTGACTTTC
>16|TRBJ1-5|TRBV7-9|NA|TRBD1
CASSGPGQASNQPQHF
TGTGCCAGCAGCGGGCCGGGACAGGCTTCCAATCAGCCCCAGCATTTT
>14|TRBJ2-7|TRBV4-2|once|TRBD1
CASSPGTATYEQYF
TGTGCCAGCAGCCCCGGGACAGCCACCTACGAGCAGTACTTC
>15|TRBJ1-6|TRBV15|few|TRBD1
CATSNSGTANSPLHF
TGTGCCACCAGCAATTCCGGGACAGCGAATTCACCCCTCCACTTT
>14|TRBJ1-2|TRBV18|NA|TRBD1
CASSTTGEAEEYTF
TGTGCCAGCTCAACTACAGGGGAAGCGGAAGAATACACCTTC
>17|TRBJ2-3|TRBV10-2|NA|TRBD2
CASSDLRTSGGPNTQYF
TGCGCCAGCAGTGACCTAAGGACTAGCGGGGGGCCCAATACGCAGTATTTT